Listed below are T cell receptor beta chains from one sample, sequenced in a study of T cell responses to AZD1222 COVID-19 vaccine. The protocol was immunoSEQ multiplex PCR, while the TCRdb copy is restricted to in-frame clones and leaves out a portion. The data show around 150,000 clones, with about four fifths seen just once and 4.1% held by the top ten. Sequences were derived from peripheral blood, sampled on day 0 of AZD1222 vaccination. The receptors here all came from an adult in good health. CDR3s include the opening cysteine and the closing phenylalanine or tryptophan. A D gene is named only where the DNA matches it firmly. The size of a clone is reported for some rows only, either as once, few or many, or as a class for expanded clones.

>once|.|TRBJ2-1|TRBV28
TGTGCCAGCAGTTTATTTGGGCAGTACAATGAGCAGTTCTTC
CASSLFGQYNEQFF
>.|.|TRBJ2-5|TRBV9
TGTGCCAGCAGCGTAAATGCCGGCGGTCCGGAGACCCAGTACTTC
CASSVNAGGPETQYF
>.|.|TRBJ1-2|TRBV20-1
TGCAGTGCTAGCGGCAGGGGAAGCTACACCTTC
CSASGRGSYTF
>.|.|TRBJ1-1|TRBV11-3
TGTGCCAGCAGCTGGGCACGGAACACTGAAGCTTTCTTT
CASSWARNTEAFF
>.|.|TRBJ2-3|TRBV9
TGTGCCAGCAGCGTAGAGCAAGGGGGGGTGGCGCGCACAGATACGCAGTATTTT
CASSVEQGGVARTDTQYF
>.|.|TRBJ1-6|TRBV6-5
TGTGCCACCTCGTCCGGAGGGGTCGGTTCACCCCTCCACTTT
CATSSGGVGSPLHF
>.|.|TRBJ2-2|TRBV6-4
TGTGCCAGCAGAGAGCAGGGTGGCACCGGGGAGCTGTTTTTT
CASREQGGTGELFF
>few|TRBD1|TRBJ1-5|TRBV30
TGTGCCTGGAGTGTAGTCGGCAGGGGGAATCAGCCCCAGCATTTT
CAWSVVGRGNQPQHF
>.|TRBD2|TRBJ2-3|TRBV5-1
TGCGCCAGCAGCTTGGCGACTAGCGGGGGGGCCGGTGATACGCAGTATTTT
CASSLATSGGAGDTQYF
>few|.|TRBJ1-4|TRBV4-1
TGCGCCAGCAGCCAGGGAACTCCTCCAACTAATGAAAAACTGTTTTTT
CASSQGTPPTNEKLFF
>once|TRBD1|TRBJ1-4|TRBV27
TGTGCCAGCAGTATACAGGGGGCGCCTAATGAAAAACTGTTTTTT
CASSIQGAPNEKLFF
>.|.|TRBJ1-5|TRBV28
TGTGCCAGCAAAAGTAGCAATCAGCCCCAGCATTTT
CASKSSNQPQHF
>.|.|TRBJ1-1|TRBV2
TGTGCCAGCAGAGGGGGTGCCCTGAACACTGAAGCTTTCTTT
CASRGGALNTEAFF
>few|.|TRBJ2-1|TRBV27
TGTGCCAGCAGCCTAGGGGGGACGGACAACAATGAGCAGTTCTTC
CASSLGGTDNNEQFF
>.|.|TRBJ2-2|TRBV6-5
TGTGCCAGCAGACTCAGAGGAAACGGGGAGCTGTTTTTT
CASRLRGNGELFF
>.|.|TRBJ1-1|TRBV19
TGTGCCAGTAGTATCACGGGGGGGAACACTGAAGCTTTCTTT
CASSITGGNTEAFF
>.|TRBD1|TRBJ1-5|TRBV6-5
TGTGCCAGCAGTTACAGTCGGACAGGGAACCAGCCCCAGCATTTT
CASSYSRTGNQPQHF
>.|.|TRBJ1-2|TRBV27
TGTGCCAGCAGTTTTAGATCGGGCGATGGCTACACCTTC
CASSFRSGDGYTF
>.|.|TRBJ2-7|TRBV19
TGTGCCAGTAGTTGGGGGGATTCGAACGAGCAGTACTTC
CASSWGDSNEQYF
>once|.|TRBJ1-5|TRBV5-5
TGTGCCAGCAGCCCGGGAGGGGCTGGACAGCCCCAGCATTTT
CASSPGGAGQPQHF
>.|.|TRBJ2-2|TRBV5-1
TGCGCCAGCAGCCCCCGACAGACGAACACCGGGGAGCTGTTTTTT
CASSPRQTNTGELFF
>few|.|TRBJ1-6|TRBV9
TGTGCCAGCAGACCTGCCAGGGAGGGTTCACCCCTCCACTTT
CASRPAREGSPLHF
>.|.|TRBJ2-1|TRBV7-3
TGTGCCAGCAGCCCAACCCCGGGGCAGCGGCAGTTCTTC
CASSPTPGQRQFF
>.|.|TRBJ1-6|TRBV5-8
TGTGCCAGCAGCTTGGGATCCCTGAGAAATTCACCCCTCCACTTT
CASSLGSLRNSPLHF
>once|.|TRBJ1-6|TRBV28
TGTGCCAGCAGACCTCGAGGGGGAATGAGTTCCTATAATTCACCCCTCCACTTT
CASRPRGGMSSYNSPLHF
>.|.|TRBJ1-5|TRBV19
TGTGCCAGTAGTACCAACCAAGGGACCGGGAATCAGCCCCAGCATTTT
CASSTNQGTGNQPQHF
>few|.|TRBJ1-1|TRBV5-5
TGTGCCAGCAGCTTGCTGAGCATGAACACTGAAGCTTTCTTT
CASSLLSMNTEAFF
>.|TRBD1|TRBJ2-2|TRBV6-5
TGTGCCAGCAGTTACTCCCGGACAGGGGAGACCGGGGAGCTGTTTTTT
CASSYSRTGETGELFF
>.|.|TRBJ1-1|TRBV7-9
TGTGCCAGCAGCTTAGCGAGCATGAACACTGAAGCTTTCTTT
CASSLASMNTEAFF
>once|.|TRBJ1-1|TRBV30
TGTGCCTGGAGTGCGAGGGAGGGGATCACTGAAGCTTTCTTT
CAWSAREGITEAFF
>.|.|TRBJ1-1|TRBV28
TGTGCCAGCAGTTTGGGATGGGGGGGGACTGAAGCTTTCTTT
CASSLGWGGTEAFF
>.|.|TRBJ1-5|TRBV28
TGTGCCAGCAGAACCGGCGGGGGATTAAATCAGCCCCAGCATTTT
CASRTGGGLNQPQHF
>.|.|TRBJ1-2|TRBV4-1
TGCGCCAGCAGCCAAGATATAGGCAGCGGGGTTTCTAACTATGGCTACACCTTC
CASSQDIGSGVSNYGYTF
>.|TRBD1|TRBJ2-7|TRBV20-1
TGCAGTGCTAGTTCTGGGACAGTTACTTACGAGCAGTACTTC
CSASSGTVTYEQYF
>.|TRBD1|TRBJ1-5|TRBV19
TGTGCCAGTAGTATAAGGGACAGGGGGTACGGGCAGCCCCAGCATTTT
CASSIRDRGYGQPQHF
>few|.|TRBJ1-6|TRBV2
TGTGCCAGCAGTGGAAACGGGAATTCACCCCTCCACTTT
CASSGNGNSPLHF
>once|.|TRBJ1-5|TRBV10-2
TGCGCCAGCAGTGAGTCAAGCTCTAATCAGCCCCAGCATTTT
CASSESSSNQPQHF